This T cell receptor beta chain was observed in a study of OX40 agonist ivuxolimab in advanced cancers. Looking at the study overall: Ivuxolimab, which is an agonistic anti-OX40 (CD134) antibody, was administered to the patients. Patients with hepatocellular carcinoma, melanoma, renal cell or head and neck cancer made up the dose-escalation patients.

TCRdb keeps only in-frame clones here, not all; method: immunoSEQ multiplex PCR. The data hold tens of thousands of clones, with roughly 84% observed a single time. Study outcomes and limitations: Clonal expansion by week 6 occurred in CD4+ and CD8+ blood T cells (at 0.1 to 3.0 mg/kg).

Only one count was recorded for this clone. Its antigen remains unidentified. The TCR sequence derives from an adult with an advanced solid tumor such as melanoma, head and neck, liver or kidney cancer. Here the sequenced sample was CD4+ or CD8+ T cells sorted from blood, taken in a trial of the OX40 agonist ivuxolimab.

CDR3 DNA sequence: TGTGCCAGCAGTTATTCCTCTTCGGGGGACCCTCAGGCTTTCTTT. Residues: CASSYSSSGDPQAFF. This chain links TRBV6-5 with TRBJ1-1; maybe TRBD1 (5 bases). The CDR3 runs to 15 residues. The V gene lost 3 bases and the J gene lost 11 bases, with 22 bases spanning the gap. Germline CDR1 reads MNHEY; CDR2 reads SVGAGI.